The 31 T cell receptor beta chains below all came from one sample that was sequenced in a study of blood T cell repertoires in COVID-19 (dated by TCRdb to 2019 to 2021). The library was produced with the immunoSEQ multiplex PCR assay. Entries here come from immuneACCESS through TCRdb and include only in-frame sequences with V and J called. Some clones fail to appear in such tables; in the studies checked, an unresolved V gene covers under half of the shortfall, and the cause of the remainder is unknown. Present in this sample are around 60,000 clones, 90% of which were seen just once. The ten largest clones add up to roughly 1.3% of the sample. The sequencing input was peripheral blood. These receptors all stem from a man in his sixties with acute or convalescent COVID-19.

The chain uses TRBV30 and TRBJ1-1; D is undetermined. Between the trimmed V and J ends, which lost 3 bases and 1 base, there was a span of 12 bases. Per the germline V gene, CDR1 is GTSNPN and CDR2 is SVGIG (reference sequence). CDR3 length: 14 amino acids. Here the CDR3 reads CAWRASLGNTEAFF. In DNA form, the CDR3 reads TGTGCCTGGAGGGCATCACTAGGGAACACTGAAGCTTTCTTT.

This clone has just one count. The gene calls are TRBV14 and TRBJ2-5; maybe TRBD1 (5 bases). Germline V CDR1 and CDR2: SGHDN, FVKESK. Trimming took off 2 bases at V and 2 bases at J, with 21 bases between the two ends. CDR3 length: 18 amino acids. Written as DNA, the CDR3 is TGTGCCAGCAGCCAAAGGGGTCTTGAGTGGACACGACAAGAGACCCAGTACTTC. Translation: CASSQRGLEWTRQETQYF. Complete variable domain (other parts from reference TRBV14 and TRBJ2-5): EAGVTQFPSHSVIEKGQTVTLRCDPISGHDNLYWYRRVMGKEIKFLLHFVKESKQDESGMPNNRFLAERTGGTYSTLKVQPAELEDSGVYFCASSQRGLEWTRQETQYFGPGTRLLVL.

In this sample, this clone turned up a few times. This rearrangement joins TRBV9 to TRBJ1-2; 9 bases are a match to TRBD1. The germline V gene encodes CDR1 SGDLS and CDR2 YYNGEE. This CDR3 contains 19 residues. After removal of 0 bases from V and 4 bases from J, the junction contained 16 bases not matched to a gene. CDR3 sequence: CASSVEDGDRVPLRYGYTF. CDR3 nucleotides: TGTGCCAGCAGCGTAGAGGATGGGGACAGGGTGCCTCTTCGCTATGGCTACACCTTC.

V gene TRBV6-6 combines with J gene TRBJ1-6, with D possibly TRBD1 on 5 matching bases. CDR3 length equals 14 residues. The germline gives CDR1 MNHNY, CDR2 SVGAGI (reference sequence). Deletions cut 0 bases from V and 7 bases from J, with 7 bases between. This chain's CDR3 is CASSYSQENSPLHF. The CDR3 nucleotides are TGTGCCAGCAGTTACTCACAGGAAAATTCACCCCTCCACTTT.

The V gene is TRBV6-6, the J gene TRBJ2-1, with D possibly TRBD1 on 5 matching bases. The CDR3 sequence is 14 residues long. Germline CDR1 and CDR2: MNHNY and SVGAGI (reference sequence). With 7 bases removed from V and 7 bases from J, the gap between germline ends came to 17 bases. CDR3 region: CASTLEFQGNEQFF. The CDR3 DNA reads as TGTGCCAGCACCCTCGAATTCCAGGGTAATGAGCAGTTCTTC.

V gene TRBV2 combines with J gene TRBJ1-2, with D hard to call. This CDR3 spans 13 amino acids. Trimming pared 6 bases from V and 4 bases from J, leaving 12 bases between. Per germline, CDR1 SNHLY and CDR2 FYNNEI. This CDR3 is CASRVSSPYGYTF. CDR3 nucleotides: TGTGCCAGCAGGGTTAGTAGTCCCTATGGCTACACCTTC.

The genes are TRBV6-5 and TRBJ2-7, with 10 bases fitting TRBD2. Per germline, CDR1 MNHEY and CDR2 SVGAGI. The J segment lost 0 bases and the V segment lost 0 bases, leaving 2 bases of the junction unmatched. This CDR3 contains 16 residues. DNA of the CDR3: TGTGCCAGCAGTTACTCGCCTAGCGGGGGCTCCTACGAGCAGTACTTC. Protein product: CASSYSPSGGSYEQYF.

This clone was seen only once. Written as DNA, the CDR3 is TGTGCCAGCAGTCCGACAACTCGTAGGACTGAAGCTTTCTTT. Protein: CASSPTTRRTEAFF. This sequence joins TRBV6-5 and TRBJ1-1; no clear D. CDR1 and CDR2 (germline): MNHEY, SVGAGI. The CDR3 is made up of 14 amino acids. The germline V and J ends were trimmed by 5 bases and 5 bases, with 15 bases remaining between them.

The chain employs TRBV5-4 and TRBJ2-1; D is perhaps TRBD2 (7 bases). The CDR3 runs to 16 residues. Germline V gene sequence: CDR1 SGHNT, CDR2 YYREEE (reference sequence). The V and J ends lost 2 bases and 8 bases respectively, with 20 bases between them. The CDR3 protein is CASSLRGGADRDEQFF. CDR3 bases: TGTGCCAGCAGCTTACGAGGGGGGGCCGATCGGGATGAGCAGTTCTTC.

This chain joins TRBV7-9 and TRBJ1-1, with D perhaps TRBD1 (5 bases). Germline-derived CDR1 and CDR2 are SEHNR and FQNEAQ (reference sequence). V shed 1 base and J shed 0 bases, with 12 bases lying between them. The CDR3 sequence is 16 residues long. CDR3 nucleotides: TGTGCCAGCAGCTTAGGTGGGGCAACTCTGAACACTGAAGCTTTCTTT. It is translated as CASSLGGATLNTEAFF.

V and J are TRBV19 and TRBJ2-7; 10 nucleotides line up with TRBD2. This CDR3 region has 21 residues. Germline V lookup: CDR1 LNHDA, CDR2 SQIVND (reference sequence). V trimming: 7 bases; J trimming: 0 bases; junction bases outside the gene matches: 24. The CDR3 region is CASILSGGSSPWVASSYEQYF. CDR3 sequence (DNA): TGTGCCAGTATACTTAGCGGGGGGTCGTCCCCCTGGGTCGCGAGCTCCTACGAGCAGTACTTC.

V usage is TRBV9 and J usage is TRBJ1-6; weak D call: TRBD1 (6 bases). The CDR3 runs to 16 residues. V dropped 3 bases and J dropped 8 bases, with 18 bases sitting between them. Germline V lookup: CDR1 SGDLS, CDR2 YYNGEE. The CDR3 coding sequence is TGTGCCAGCAGCGCCCGTTCGACAGGCTGGGATTCACCCCTCCACTTT. This gives the protein CASSARSTGWDSPLHF.

In this sample, this clone turned up a few times. V gene TRBV6-6 combines with J gene TRBJ1-1; TRBD1 aligns across 8 bases. Germline CDR1 MNHNY, CDR2 SVGAGI (reference sequence). With V trimmed by 6 bases and J by 1 base, 4 bases remained unmatched. This CDR3 is 14 amino acids long. CDR3 residues: CASRPGQGNTEAFF. The CDR3 nucleotides read TGTGCCAGCAGACCTGGACAGGGGAACACTGAAGCTTTCTTT.

The chain couples TRBV4-1 to TRBJ1-4; TRBD1 agrees at 10 bases. The CDR3 is made up of 17 amino acids. J lost 8 bases, V lost 1 base, and 10 bases had no gene match. Per germline, CDR1 MGHRA and CDR2 YSYEKL. The CDR3 DNA reads TGCGCCAGCAGCCAAGGCATAGGACAGGGGGAGGCGGAAAAACTGTTTTTT. As protein: CASSQGIGQGEAEKLFF.

The rearrangement links TRBV19 to TRBJ2-5; tentatively, D is TRBD2 (5 bases). Per germline, CDR1 LNHDA and CDR2 SQIVND (reference sequence). CDR3 size: 15 residues. Between the trimmed V and J ends, which lost 5 bases and 5 bases, there was a span of 18 bases. DNA for the CDR3: TGTGCCAGTAGTCCGCCCGGGATGTACGGGGAGACCCAGTACTTC. It translates to CASSPPGMYGETQYF.

As DNA, the CDR3 is TGTGCCAGCAGTGAAGACGTGCGGTGGGAGCCCCAGCATTTT. It specifies CASSEDVRWEPQHF. This chain connects TRBV6-1 to TRBJ1-5; D is ambiguous. The germline CDR1 and CDR2 sequences are MNHNS and SASEGT. V was clipped by 1 base and J by 8 bases, with 12 bases between them. CDR3 size: 14 residues.

The chain employs TRBV19 and TRBJ1-2; TRBD1 might be the D (6 bases). Germline lookup yields CDR1 LNHDA and CDR2 SQIVND (reference sequence). This CDR3 is 13 amino acids long. V shed 9 bases and J shed 7 bases, with 18 bases lying between them. CDR3 amino acids: CASDDRLGAGYTF. CDR3 nucleotide sequence: TGTGCCAGCGACGACAGACTGGGGGCTGGCTACACCTTC.

The chain combines TRBV6-5 with TRBJ2-1, with a tentative D call TRBD1 (6 bases). Trimming removed 6 bases from V and 8 bases from J, with 8 bases in between. Germline V gene sequence: CDR1 MNHEY, CDR2 SVGAGI. This CDR3 spans 11 amino acids. The DNA for the CDR3 is TGTGCCAGCAGGAACAGGGATGAGCAGTTCTTC. Its protein product is CASRNRDEQFF.

The chain uses TRBV11-2 and TRBJ2-7; a possible D gene is TRBD2 (6 bases). Trimming took 5 bases from V and 4 from J, leaving 9 bases between them. Looked up from germline, CDR1 is SGHAT and CDR2 is FQNNGV. This CDR3 is built from 12 residues. The CDR3 protein is CASSPSGYEQYF. CDR3 sequence (DNA): TGTGCCAGCAGCCCCAGCGGGTACGAGCAGTACTTC.

V is TRBV7-9 and J is TRBJ2-7, with 7 nucleotides matching TRBD1. Germline CDR1 and CDR2: SEHNR and FQNEAQ (reference sequence). V was pared by 5 bases and J by 0 bases, with 7 bases of the junction left unmatched. The CDR3 is 15 residues long. The CDR3 DNA reads as TGTGCCAGCAGCAACTCCGGGACAGTCTCCTACGAGCAGTACTTC. It translates to CASSNSGTVSYEQYF.

The gene calls are TRBV2 and TRBJ2-1; TRBD2 aligns across 16 bases. The CDR3 extends over 16 amino acids. J was trimmed by 7 bases and V by 4 bases; bases with no gene match: 4. The germline V gene encodes CDR1 SNHLY and CDR2 FYNNEI. The CDR3 is CASSAGTSGGANEQFF. The DNA of the CDR3 is TGTGCCAGCAGTGCCGGGACTAGCGGGGGGGCGAATGAGCAGTTCTTC.

This chain connects TRBV7-8 to TRBJ1-2, with 10 bases lining up with TRBD1. CDR3 size: 14 residues. V gave up 3 bases and J gave up 7 bases; unmatched junction bases: 5. Germline assignment: CDR1 SGHVS and CDR2 FQNEAQ. The CDR3 loop reads CASSFRDRGFGYTF. The CDR3 DNA reads as TGTGCCAGCAGCTTCAGGGACAGGGGATTTGGCTACACCTTC.

This clone was seen only once. Other DNA sequences in the same sample also yield this CDR3. This rearrangement joins TRBV24-1 to TRBJ2-3; 10 positions match TRBD2. The CDR3 covers 15 residues. From germline, CDR1 is KGHDR and CDR2 SFDVKD. V shed 3 bases, J shed 4 bases, and the junction held 3 bases outside the gene matches. The chain's CDR3 is CATSDPSGGADTQYF. CDR3 DNA sequence: TGTGCCACCAGTGATCCTAGCGGGGGCGCAGATACGCAGTATTTT.

The rearrangement links TRBV30 to TRBJ1-1, with D possibly being TRBD1 (6 bases). Trimming took off 2 bases at V and 9 bases at J, with 25 bases between the two ends. Germline lookup yields CDR1 GTSNPN and CDR2 SVGIG (reference sequence). This CDR3 comprises 16 residues. The CDR3 is CAWSPGGARSGPQAFF. In nucleotides, the CDR3 is TGTGCCTGGAGTCCTGGGGGGGCCCGCTCCGGACCCCAAGCTTTCTTT.

The chain employs TRBV3-1 (or the pseudogene TRBV3-2) and TRBJ1-6, with 9 positions matching TRBD1. Per germline, CDR1 LGHDT and CDR2 YNNKEL (reference sequence). Trimming at V came to 7 bases and at J to 2 bases, leaving 6 bases not matched to a gene. The CDR3 loop spans 16 amino acids. The CDR3 nucleotides read TGTGCCAGCACCGGGACAGGGTCCCCCTATAATTCACCCCTCCACTTT. Translating gives CASTGTGSPYNSPLHF.

The rearrangement uses TRBV7-6 and TRBJ2-3; 8 bases fit TRBD2. The germline V gene has CDR1 SGHVS and CDR2 FNYEAQ. V dropped 5 bases and J dropped 2; count of bases not matched to a gene: 6. The CDR3 length is 15 residues. The CDR3, as DNA: TGTGCCAGCAGCGCAAGAGCGGGGGTCACAGATACGCAGTATTTT. Its protein product is CASSARAGVTDTQYF. Full variable domain (missing parts from reference TRBV7-6 and TRBJ2-3): GAGVSQSPRYKVTKRGQDVALRCDPISGHVSLYWYRQALGQGPEFLTYFNYEAQQDKSGLPNDRFSAERPEGSISTLTIQRTEQRDSAMYRCASSARAGVTDTQYFGPGTRLTVL.

This chain connects TRBV5-1 to TRBJ1-2; D unresolved. CDR3 length: 13 residues. Deletions cut 0 bases from V and 7 bases from J, with 10 bases between. Germline lookup yields CDR1 SGHRS and CDR2 YFSETQ. CDR3 residues: CASSLDSGTGYTF. The DNA for the CDR3 is TGCGCCAGCAGCTTGGACTCGGGAACTGGCTACACCTTC.

The rearrangement links TRBV7-9 to TRBJ2-3, with TRBD2 matching 12 bases. The CDR3 totals 18 residues. Germline values: CDR1 SEHNR, CDR2 FQNEAQ (reference sequence). Trimming removed 1 base from V and 2 bases from J; junction bases left unmatched: 7. Here the CDR3 DNA reads TGTGCCAGCAGCTTAGGCCCTCTAGCGGGGGGGCACACAGATACGCAGTATTTT. Its translation: CASSLGPLAGGHTDTQYF. Full variable domain (outside the CDR3, taken from reference TRBV7-9 and TRBJ2-3): DTGVSQNPRHKITKRGQNVTFRCDPISEHNRLYWYRQTLGQGPEFLTYFQNEAQLEKSRLLSDRFSAERPKGSFSTLEIQRTEQGDSAMYLCASSLGPLAGGHTDTQYFGPGTRLTVL.

The chain's CDR3 is CAIRPPTGYNEQFF. CDR3 nucleotides: TGTGCCATCCGACCTCCGACAGGTTACAATGAGCAGTTCTTC. V and J are TRBV10-3 and TRBJ2-1; D might be TRBD1 (6 bases). The length of the CDR3 is 14 residues. V shed 8 bases and J shed 4 bases, with 15 bases lying between them. Germline assignment: CDR1 ENHRY and CDR2 SYGVKD.

In DNA form, the CDR3 reads TGTGCCAGCTCCCTTTACGGGGTTCGAAGGGGGACTGAAGCTTTCTTT. This gives the protein CASSLYGVRRGTEAFF. V usage is TRBV7-9 and J usage is TRBJ1-1; maybe TRBD1 (6 bases). CDR3 length equals 16 residues. Germline V CDR1 and CDR2: SEHNR, FQNEAQ (reference sequence). Trimming shortened V by 8 bases and J by 5 bases, and 24 bases separated the two germline ends. The full variable domain, in which reference TRBV7-9 and TRBJ1-1 provide the parts outside the CDR3, is DTGVSQNPRHKITKRGQNVTFRCDPISEHNRLYWYRQTLGQGPEFLTYFQNEAQLEKSRLLSDRFSAERPKGSFSTLEIQRTEQGDSAMYLCASSLYGVRRGTEAFFGQGTRLTVV.

V and J are TRBV6-6 and TRBJ1-6; 10 bases match TRBD1. This CDR3 has 15 amino acids. Germline values: CDR1 MNHNY, CDR2 SVGAGI (reference sequence). J gave up 7 bases and V 1 base, and 1 base lay outside the gene matches. The CDR3 protein is CASSYLGQGNSPLHF. CDR3 nucleotide sequence: TGTGCCAGCAGTTACTTGGGACAGGGGAATTCACCCCTCCACTTT.